These 8 T cell receptor beta chains originate from one sample sequenced in a study of T cells in tuberculosis. Time point described: new active TB diagnosis, blood taken before or within 7 days of starting treatment. The data were produced by immunoSEQ multiplex PCR, yet TCRdb's version contains in-frame clones alone and is incomplete. Among about 34,000 clones listed, 80% to 95% were seen once. Sequencing used PBMCs, obtained at tuberculosis diagnosis. Receptors were obtained from an adult with tuberculosis.

This rearrangement joins TRBV6-1 to TRBJ1-5, with TRBD1 identical over 7 bases. The V segment lost 6 bases and the J segment 7 bases; nucleotides outside the gene matches: 6. Germline loops: CDR1 MNHNS, CDR2 SASEGT. The CDR3 has 13 residues. For the CDR3, the DNA is TGTGCCAGCAGCCAGGGGGTCGGCCAGCCCCAGCATTTT. This translates into CASSQGVGQPQHF.

V gene TRBV30 combines with J gene TRBJ2-5, with TRBD2 as a possible D gene (5 bases). Germline V lookup: CDR1 GTSNPN, CDR2 SVGIG (reference sequence). The CDR3 totals 13 residues. V lost 2 bases to trimming and J lost 5 bases, with 12 bases between them. The CDR3 here is CAWSTGMRETQYF. CDR3 in DNA: TGTGCCTGGAGTACCGGGATGAGGGAGACCCAGTACTTC.

The chain joins TRBV23-1 to TRBJ2-7; 9 bases align to TRBD2. Being an ORF, TRBV23-1 has a function that is uncertain. This CDR3 contains 18 residues. Trimming took 2 bases from V and 3 from J; bases not matched to a gene: 14. This chain's CDR3 is CASSQRRRGGHSFYEQYF. In DNA form, the CDR3 reads TGCGCCAGCAGTCAACGGCGGCGGGGGGGCCATAGTTTCTACGAGCAGTACTTC.

The V gene is TRBV7-8, the J gene TRBJ1-4; 9 bases line up with TRBD1. Germline V lookup: CDR1 SGHVS, CDR2 FQNEAQ. CDR3 length equals 20 residues. Unmatched junction bases numbered 20, after V lost 3 bases and J lost 6 bases. Here the CDR3 reads CASSLALDRDREAEDEKLFF. CDR3 nucleotides: TGTGCCAGCAGCTTGGCCCTAGACCGGGACAGGGAGGCGGAAGATGAAAAACTGTTTTTT.

This sequence joins TRBV7-9 and TRBJ2-2, with D unresolved. The CDR3 totals 11 residues. Germline V gives CDR1 SEHNR, CDR2 FQNEAQ (reference sequence). Trimming left V 4 bases short and J 7 bases short, with 4 bases between. DNA for the CDR3: TGTGCCAGCAGCTCCTACGGGGAGCTGTTTTTT. Translated, it gives CASSSYGELFF.

The gene calls are TRBV11-2 and TRBJ1-6, with 8 bases identical to TRBD1. The CDR3 spans 15 residues. J was trimmed by 3 bases and V by 5 bases; bases with no gene match: 3. The V gene's germline CDR1 is SGHAT and CDR2 FQNNGV. CDR3 residues: CASSAGQGYNSPLHF. CDR3 coding DNA: TGTGCCAGCAGCGCTGGACAGGGCTATAATTCACCCCTCCACTTT.

V gene TRBV29-1 combines with J gene TRBJ1-1; 7 bases line up with TRBD1. CDR1 and CDR2 (germline): SQVTM, ANQGSEA. The V segment lost 3 bases and the J segment 8 bases; nucleotides outside the gene matches: 6. The CDR3 consists of 12 residues. CDR3 coding DNA: TGCAGCGTTGATAGGGGGCGCGGCGAAGCTTTCTTT. This gives the protein CSVDRGRGEAFF.

V usage is TRBV5-1 and J usage is TRBJ1-1, with a possible D match to TRBD1 (5 bases). In germline, CDR1 is SGHRS, CDR2 YFSETQ. CDR3 length: 15 amino acids. Trimming shortened V by 0 bases and J by 11 bases, and 20 bases separated the two germline ends. CDR3 protein: CASSLDLDSAGGAFF. CDR3 nucleotide sequence: TGCGCCAGCAGCTTGGATCTCGATAGCGCGGGGGGTGCTTTCTTT.